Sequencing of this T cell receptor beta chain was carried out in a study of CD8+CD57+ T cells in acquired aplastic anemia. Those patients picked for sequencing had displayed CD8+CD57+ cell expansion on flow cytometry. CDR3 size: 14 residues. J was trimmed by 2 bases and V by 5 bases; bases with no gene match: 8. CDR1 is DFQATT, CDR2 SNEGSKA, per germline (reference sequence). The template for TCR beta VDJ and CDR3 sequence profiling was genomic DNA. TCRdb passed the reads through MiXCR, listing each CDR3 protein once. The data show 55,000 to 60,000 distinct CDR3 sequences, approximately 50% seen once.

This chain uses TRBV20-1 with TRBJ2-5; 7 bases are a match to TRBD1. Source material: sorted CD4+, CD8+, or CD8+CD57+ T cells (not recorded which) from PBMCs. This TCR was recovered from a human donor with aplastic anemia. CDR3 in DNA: TGCAGTGCTCAAGATGGGACAGCGCAAGAGACCCAGTACTTC. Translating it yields CSAQDGTAQETQYF.